The 18 T cell receptor beta chains in this list originate from one sample, sequenced in a study of blood T cell repertoires in COVID-19. The data were produced by immunoSEQ multiplex PCR, yet TCRdb's version contains in-frame clones alone and is incomplete. The sample holds 200,000 or so clones, roughly 80% seen once. Material for sequencing was peripheral blood. Source of these receptors: a man in his sixties with active or convalescent COVID-19.

This clone came up a few times. The chain joins TRBV27 to TRBJ2-1; no clear D gene. The CDR3 runs 11 residues. V was clipped by 6 bases and J by 4 bases, with 4 bases between them. Germline assignment: CDR1 MNHEY and CDR2 SMNVEV (reference sequence). This CDR3 reads CASRRYNEQFF. The CDR3 DNA sequence: TGTGCCAGCAGGCGTTACAATGAGCAGTTCTTC.

There are a few counts of this clone. The chain uses TRBV28 and TRBJ1-2, with TRBD1 matching over 12 bases. The V segment lost 6 bases and the J segment 4 bases; nucleotides outside the gene matches: 9. The germline gives CDR1 MDHEN, CDR2 SYDVKM. CDR3 length: 16 amino acids. In DNA form, the CDR3 reads TGTGCCAGCAGCCCGGGACAGGGGGCGGTTACCTATGGCTACACCTTC. This translates into CASSPGQGAVTYGYTF.

J is TRBJ1-6 and V is TRBV2; D is unresolved. CDR1 SNHLY and CDR2 FYNNEI come from the germline V gene. This CDR3 has 13 residues. Trimming shortened V by 6 bases and J by 7 bases, and 10 bases separated the two germline ends. Here the CDR3 DNA reads TGTGCCAGCAGGAGAGGGTCAAATTCACCCCTCCACTTT. Its protein product is CASRRGSNSPLHF. Variable domain in full (rest from reference TRBV2 and TRBJ1-6): EPEVTQTPSHQVTQMGQEVILRCVPISNHLYFYWYRQILGQKVEFLVSFYNNEISEKSEIFDDQFSVERPDGSNFTLKIRSTKLEDSAMYFCASRRGSNSPLHFGNGTRLTVT.

The chain uses TRBV29-1 and TRBJ1-2; D unresolved. V lost 3 bases and J 7 bases, leaving 12 bases between the germline ends. The CDR3 extends over 12 amino acids. CDR1 SQVTM and CDR2 ANQGSEA come from the germline V gene. DNA of the CDR3: TGCAGCGTTGATGAGTACGAGGGTGGCTACACCTTC. Encoded protein: CSVDEYEGGYTF.

V usage is TRBV11-2 and J usage is TRBJ2-3, with TRBD1 identical over 7 bases. V was clipped by 3 bases and J by 6 bases; unmatched bases: 3. CDR3 size: 13 residues. The germline gives CDR1 SGHAT, CDR2 FQNNGV. The CDR3 loop is CASSFDRADTQYF. The DNA of the CDR3 is TGTGCCAGCAGCTTTGACAGGGCCGATACGCAGTATTTT.

The V and J genes are TRBV6-5 and TRBJ2-5, with TRBD2 matching over 8 bases. After removal of 8 bases from V and 5 bases from J, the junction contained 10 bases not matched to a gene. This CDR3 is 14 amino acids long. Germline V gene lookup returns CDR1 MNHEY and CDR2 SVGAGI. The CDR3 DNA reads as TGTGCCAGCGGGTCGGGAGGGCCAGGGGAGACCCAGTACTTC. Protein: CASGSGGPGETQYF.

The genes are TRBV28 and TRBJ1-2; D perhaps matches TRBD1 (5 bases). Germline values: CDR1 MDHEN, CDR2 SYDVKM. Between the trimmed V and J ends, which lost 3 bases and 2 bases, there was a span of 16 bases. The CDR3 contains 16 residues. The CDR3: CASSLTEQPVNYGYTF. In DNA form, the CDR3 reads TGTGCCAGCAGTTTGACAGAACAACCCGTCAACTATGGCTACACCTTC.

The CDR3 DNA is TGTGCCAGCAGCCCAGTAGCGGGCAGCACTGAAGCTTTCTTT. Amino acids: CASSPVAGSTEAFF. The chain uses TRBV7-2 and TRBJ1-1; D ambiguous. Germline lookup yields CDR1 SGHTA and CDR2 FQGNSA. V lost 5 bases, J lost 4 bases, and 14 bases lay in between. The CDR3 consists of 14 residues.

V gene TRBV7-3 combines with J gene TRBJ2-6, with D tentatively TRBD1 (7 bases). Trimming stripped 2 bases from V and 2 bases from J, with 22 bases between. Looked up from germline, CDR1 is SGHTA and CDR2 is FQGTGA. The CDR3 is made up of 20 amino acids. The CDR3 DNA reads TGTGCCAGCAGCTTAGTTGGTGTTGGCAGGGGGGAAACTGGGGCCAACGTCCTGACTTTC. The encoded protein is CASSLVGVGRGETGANVLTF.

The chain has TRBV2 and TRBJ2-3, with 13 bases matching TRBD2. This CDR3 has 17 amino acids. The V gene's germline CDR1 is SNHLY and CDR2 FYNNEI. The junction had 13 bases not matched to a gene; V was cut back by 7 bases and J by 6 bases. In nucleotides, the CDR3 is TGTGCCAGCACCCCAGGACTAGCGGGAGCTCACCGGGATACGCAGTATTTT. Residues: CASTPGLAGAHRDTQYF.

V usage is TRBV5-1 and J usage is TRBJ2-7; D uncertain. The CDR3 has 14 residues. The germline V gene has CDR1 SGHRS and CDR2 YFSETQ. The ends were cut back, 0 bases at V and 0 bases at J, with 7 bases in the middle. In nucleotides, the CDR3 is TGCGCCAGCAGCTTGGTAGTCAACTCCTACGAGCAGTACTTC. Its translation: CASSLVVNSYEQYF.

The V and J genes are TRBV18 and TRBJ2-2; D may be TRBD1 (6 bases). V was clipped by 1 base and J by 5 bases, with 11 bases between them. CDR3 size: 15 residues. CDR1 and CDR2 (germline): KGHSH, LQKENI. The CDR3 spells CASSPQGVGTGELFF. The CDR3 DNA is TGTGCCAGCTCACCACAGGGGGTCGGAACCGGGGAGCTGTTTTTT.

This sequence joins TRBV12-3 or TRBV12-4 and TRBJ2-7; no firm D call. The V gene lost 3 bases and the J gene lost 4 bases, with 7 bases spanning the gap. The CDR3 spans 12 residues. The CDR3 loop is CASSLTGYEQYF. In DNA, the CDR3 is TGTGCCAGCAGTTTGACGGGTTACGAGCAGTACTTC.

The V gene is TRBV6-6, the J gene TRBJ1-4; D is ambiguous. CDR1 is MNHNY, CDR2 SVGAGI, per germline (reference sequence). This CDR3 contains 16 residues. V was trimmed by 2 bases and J by 0 bases, leaving 10 bases between them. CDR3 loop: CASSYPREATNEKLFF. The CDR3 region has the DNA TGTGCCAGCAGTTACCCTCGAGAGGCAACTAATGAAAAACTGTTTTTT.

The chain joins TRBV6-1 to TRBJ2-2, with D perhaps TRBD2 (6 bases). V gave up 4 bases and J gave up 4 bases, with 19 bases separating them. CDR1 and CDR2 from the germline V gene are MNHNS and SASEGT. The CDR3 covers 17 residues. The CDR3: CASSVLKPGAGTGELFF. The CDR3 DNA follows: TGTGCCAGCAGTGTTCTGAAACCGGGAGCAGGCACCGGGGAGCTGTTTTTT.

This sequence joins TRBV3-1 (or the pseudogene TRBV3-2) and TRBJ2-1, with 10 bases fitting TRBD1. The CDR3 has 16 residues. Germline trimming cut 3 bases from V and 4 bases from J; bases unmatched to any gene: 6. From germline, CDR1 is LGHDT and CDR2 YNNKEL (reference sequence). CDR3 nucleotide sequence: TGTGCCAGCAGCCACTTGGGACAGGGGCTTTACAATGAGCAGTTCTTC. Its protein product is CASSHLGQGLYNEQFF.

This chain uses TRBV6-5 with TRBJ1-5; 8 nucleotides agree with TRBD1. The CDR3 covers 16 residues. V lost 0 bases and J lost 0; bases outside the gene matches: 1. Germline assignment: CDR1 MNHEY and CDR2 SVGAGI. CDR3 sequence (DNA): TGTGCCAGCAGTTACTCGACAGGGGCTAGCAATCAGCCCCAGCATTTT. Translated, it gives CASSYSTGASNQPQHF.

The chain carries TRBV2 and TRBJ2-1, with D possibly matching TRBD2 (6 bases). The germline CDR1 and CDR2 sequences are SNHLY and FYNNEI. Trimming cost V 2 bases and J 6 bases, with 11 bases left between them. The CDR3 totals 14 residues. The chain's CDR3 is CASSEIAAFNEQFF. CDR3 sequence (DNA): TGTGCCAGCAGTGAAATAGCGGCATTCAATGAGCAGTTCTTC. The whole variable domain, filled in from reference TRBV2 and TRBJ2-1, reads EPEVTQTPSHQVTQMGQEVILRCVPISNHLYFYWYRQILGQKVEFLVSFYNNEISEKSEIFDDQFSVERPDGSNFTLKIRSTKLEDSAMYFCASSEIAAFNEQFFGPGTRLTVL.